These 25 T cell receptor beta chains were sequenced from one sample in a study of human T cells and chemical hapten exposure. MiXCR, run by TCRdb on the RACE reads, gives a single entry per CDR3 protein. The table lists around 120,000 distinct CDR3 sequences, about 14% of them singletons, with around 2.8% in the top ten. Time point: pre-sensitization, week 0. Treatment described: therapeutic diphenylcyclopropenone sensitization with weekly scalp DPC. The specimen comprised whole blood, sampled in connection with sensitization to the hapten diphenylcyclopropenone (DPC). The receptors derive from a woman between 18 and 29 years old with alopecia areata. Some clones in this sample may be carry-over from other donors' samples.

This clonotype was seen many times. The chain links TRBV20-1 to TRBJ1-2; no clear D. V shed 1 base and J shed 8 bases, with 8 bases lying between them. Germline V CDR1 and CDR2: DFQATT, SNEGSKA (reference sequence). The CDR3 runs 11 residues. The CDR3 region is CSARAGEGYTF. The CDR3 region has the DNA TGCAGTGCTAGAGCCGGGGAGGGCTACACCTTC.

This clonotype was seen more than once but under ten times. A junction end diverges from the germline sequence, so it may reflect a read error. The chain recombines TRBV6-5 with TRBJ1-1, with 8 nucleotides matching TRBD1. Germline V lookup: CDR1 MNHEY, CDR2 SVGAGI. The CDR3 loop spans 14 amino acids. CDR3 loop: CASSDRGLKTEAFF. CDR3 in DNA: TGTGCCAGCAGTGACAGGGGATTGAAAACTGAAGCTTTCTTT.

The J gene is TRBJ2-7, the V gene TRBV4-1, with TRBD2 as a possible D gene (6 bases). This CDR3 contains 17 residues. Germline V gene data show CDR1 as MGHRA and CDR2 as YSYEKL. Trimming shortened V by 0 bases and J by 4 bases, and 19 bases separated the two germline ends. The CDR3, as DNA: TGCGCCAGCAGCCAAGATGCCCACGGGACTCCACCGTACGAGCAGTACTTC. Amino acids: CASSQDAHGTPPYEQYF.

V usage is TRBV7-2 and J usage is TRBJ2-5; maybe TRBD2 (5 bases). Germline V gives CDR1 SGHTA, CDR2 FQGNSA. This CDR3 contains 15 residues. Trimming took 0 bases from V and 4 from J, leaving 12 bases between them. The CDR3 here is CASSLASSAGETQYF. The CDR3 DNA is TGTGCCAGCAGCTTAGCGTCTTCGGCGGGAGAGACCCAGTACTTC.

Only a few counts were recorded for this clonotype. The chain links TRBV29-1 to TRBJ2-1; D is uncertain. V lost 3 bases and J lost 8, with 11 bases in between. Germline assignment: CDR1 SQVTM and CDR2 ANQGSEA. This CDR3 spans 12 amino acids. CDR3 in amino acids: CSVEFGTDEQFF. CDR3 DNA: TGCAGCGTTGAGTTCGGAACTGATGAGCAGTTCTTC.

This clonotype was seen more than once but under ten times. The chain combines TRBV27 with TRBJ2-1, with TRBD1 as a possible D gene (6 bases). CDR1 and CDR2 from the germline V gene are MNHEY and SMNVEV (reference sequence). V shed 5 bases and J shed 7 bases, with 6 bases lying between them. This CDR3 region has 11 residues. The CDR3 nucleotides read TGTGCCAGCAGTACAGGGAATGAGCAGTTCTTC. As protein: CASSTGNEQFF.

This clonotype was observed a few times. The chain links TRBV10-2 to TRBJ2-7, with D perhaps given as TRBD1 or TRBD2 (5 bases each). Trimming left V 4 bases short and J 7 bases short, with 8 bases between. Germline values: CDR1 WSHSY, CDR2 SAAADI. The CDR3 is made up of 11 amino acids. The CDR3 reads CASSGGLEQYF. DNA for the CDR3: TGCGCCAGCAGTGGGGGGTTAGAGCAGTACTTC.

This clonotype showed up just once. The chain recombines TRBV20-1 with TRBJ1-2, with D possibly TRBD1 on 6 matching bases. CDR1 is DFQATT, CDR2 SNEGSKA, per germline (reference sequence). This CDR3 comprises 16 residues. V lost 6 bases, J lost 3 bases, and 23 bases lay in between. The chain's CDR3 is CSAPSPLVQGDYGYTF. In DNA, the CDR3 is TGCAGTGCGCCATCCCCCTTAGTACAGGGAGACTATGGCTACACCTTC.

Only a few counts were recorded for this clonotype. CDR3 amino acids: CSARTQGFGANVLTF. The CDR3 DNA sequence: TGCAGTGCTAGGACCCAGGGATTCGGGGCCAACGTCCTGACTTTC. The chain employs TRBV20-1 and TRBJ2-6, with a possible D match to TRBD1 (5 bases). Per the germline V gene, CDR1 is DFQATT and CDR2 is SNEGSKA (reference sequence). The CDR3 runs to 15 residues. Deletions cut 3 bases from V and 4 bases from J, with 13 bases between.

J is TRBJ2-6 and V is TRBV4-3; D uncertain. The CDR3 is made up of 15 amino acids. CDR1 is LGHNA and CDR2 is YSLEER in the germline V gene. Trimming shortened V by 3 bases and J by 0 bases, and 6 bases separated the two germline ends. This CDR3 is CASSQSNSGANVLTF. CDR3 in DNA: TGCGCCAGCAGCCAGAGTAACTCTGGGGCCAACGTCCTGACTTTC.

This clonotype was picked up a small number of times. The genes are TRBV29-1 and TRBJ1-5, with D maybe TRBD1 (5 bases). V lost 6 bases to trimming and J lost 4 bases, with 13 bases between them. This CDR3 spans 13 amino acids. CDR1 SQVTM and CDR2 ANQGSEA come from the germline V gene. CDR3 in amino acids: CSVSWDGNQPQHF. CDR3 DNA: TGCAGCGTGAGTTGGGACGGTAATCAGCCCCAGCATTTT.

The chain links TRBV18 to TRBJ2-6, with D perhaps TRBD1 or TRBD2 (5 bases each). This CDR3 region has 15 residues. Trimming removed 2 bases at V and 1 base at J, with 6 bases between. Germline V lookup: CDR1 KGHSH, CDR2 LQKENI. The CDR3, as DNA: TGTGCCAGCTCACCAGGGGGTTCTGGGGCCAACGTCCTGACTTTC. This encodes CASSPGGSGANVLTF.

The sample holds one count of this clonotype. A single base separates this from a much larger clone, so it may be a read error. The J gene is TRBJ2-5, the V gene TRBV7-6; D is unresolved. Germline CDR1 and CDR2: SGHVS and FNYEAQ. This CDR3 spans 15 amino acids. CDR3 sequence reads: CASSLTFASQESQYF. CDR3 coding DNA: TGTGCCAGCAGCTTAACCTTCGCCAGCCAAGAGTCCCAGTACTTC.

This clonotype occurred many times. The chain links TRBV20-1 to TRBJ1-2; weak D call: TRBD1 (5 bases). Trimming left V 1 base short and J 2 bases short, with 17 bases between. The V gene's germline CDR1 is DFQATT and CDR2 SNEGSKA (reference sequence). The CDR3 extends over 16 amino acids. The chain's CDR3 is CSARVAGNLRNYGYTF. DNA of the CDR3: TGCAGTGCTAGAGTTGCAGGGAACCTCCGGAACTATGGCTACACCTTC.

This clonotype has more than one count but fewer than ten. CDR3 DNA: TGTGCCAGCAGCTTAGAAGGTGGGGCCACCGGGGAGCTGTTTTTT. Translation gives CASSLEGGATGELFF. The rearrangement links TRBV11-2 to TRBJ2-2; maybe TRBD1 (5 bases). CDR1 is SGHAT, CDR2 FQNNGV, per germline. Trimming removed 0 bases at V and 4 bases at J, with 9 bases between. The CDR3 spans 15 residues.

The V and J genes are TRBV7-9 and TRBJ2-1; D may be TRBD1 (5 bases). CDR3 length: 14 residues. The germline V gene encodes CDR1 SEHNR and CDR2 FQNEAQ (reference sequence). V gave up 5 bases and J gave up 2 bases, with 10 bases separating them. The CDR3 DNA sequence: TGTGCCAGCAGCCCCGACAGCCCCTACAATGAGCAGTTCTTC. Encoded protein: CASSPDSPYNEQFF. The full variable domain, completed using reference TRBV7-9 and TRBJ2-1, is DTGVSQNPRHKITKRGQNVTFRCDPISEHNRLYWYRQTLGQGPEFLTYFQNEAQLEKSRLLSDRFSAERPKGSFSTLEIQRTEQGDSAMYLCASSPDSPYNEQFFGPGTRLTVL.

This clonotype was seen many times. This chain uses TRBV7-6 with TRBJ1-1, with 7 bases that match TRBD1. The CDR3 length is 14 residues. CDR1 SGHVS and CDR2 FNYEAQ come from the germline V gene. The V gene end was trimmed by 5 bases and the J gene end by 4 bases; junction bases not matched to a gene: 7. The DNA for the CDR3 is TGTGCCAGCAGCGCTGACAGGGCTCGCACTGAAGCTTTCTTT. Translated, it gives CASSADRARTEAFF.

This clonotype has more than one count but fewer than ten. The rearrangement joins TRBV30 to TRBJ1-3; 9 nucleotides line up with TRBD1. This CDR3 contains 14 residues. In germline, CDR1 is GTSNPN, CDR2 SVGIG (reference sequence). The junction had 7 bases not matched to a gene; V was cut back by 3 bases and J by 7 bases. The CDR3 DNA reads TGTGCCTGGAGGGCCGGGACAGGGCGGAACACCATATATTTT. It is translated as CAWRAGTGRNTIYF.

The chain joins TRBV29-1 to TRBJ1-1; tentatively, D is TRBD1 (6 bases). The ends were cut back, 4 bases at V and 6 bases at J, with 9 bases in the middle. CDR1 is SQVTM and CDR2 is ANQGSEA in the germline V gene. CDR3 length equals 11 residues. CDR3 bases: TGCAGCGTTGCGGGGGGGCCTGAAGCTTTCTTT. It specifies CSVAGGPEAFF.

This chain uses TRBV6-2 or TRBV6-3 with TRBJ2-3; unclear D gene. Germline CDR1 reads MNHEY; CDR2 reads SVGEGT. The CDR3 has 16 amino acids. Trimming pared 10 bases from V and 1 base from J, leaving 21 bases between. The CDR3 loop is CATNYLRQDGTDTQYF. The DNA of the CDR3 is TGTGCCACCAACTACCTCCGGCAGGATGGCACAGATACGCAGTATTTT.

This clonotype was seen more than once but under ten times. The chain uses TRBV4-3 and TRBJ1-4; D not resolved. The CDR3 covers 15 residues. Germline CDR1 LGHNA, CDR2 YSLEER. V lost 1 base to trimming and J lost 4 bases, with 10 bases between them. The CDR3, as DNA: TGCGCCAGCAGCCAAGGGTCGCTGCGTAATGAAAAACTGTTTTTT. Amino acids: CASSQGSLRNEKLFF.

V and J are TRBV20-1 and TRBJ1-5, with TRBD1 as a possible D gene (6 bases). The CDR3 consists of 15 residues. With 5 bases removed from V and 3 bases from J, the gap between germline ends came to 17 bases. The V gene's germline CDR1 is DFQATT and CDR2 SNEGSKA (reference sequence). The DNA for the CDR3 is TGCAGTGCTCCCCTTCAGAACAGGGCCAATCAGCCCCAGCATTTT. Translation gives CSAPLQNRANQPQHF.

As to this clonotype: This clone may be a read error of a much larger clone one base away. J is TRBJ2-3 and V is TRBV6-2 or TRBV6-3, with D hard to call. The V and J ends lost 4 bases and 4 bases respectively, with 15 bases between them. Germline assignment: CDR1 MNHEY and CDR2 SVGEGT. The CDR3 is made up of 15 amino acids. The CDR3 DNA reads TGTGCCAGCAGTTCAACCCCAGGACCGGCAGATACGCAGTATTTT. Its translation is CASSSTPGPADTQYF.

The chain uses TRBV6-6 and TRBJ2-1; D is unresolved. V lost 0 bases, J lost 8 bases, and 11 bases lay in between. The CDR3 covers 14 residues. Germline-derived CDR1 and CDR2 are MNHNY and SVGAGI (reference sequence). The CDR3 nucleotides are TGTGCCAGCAGTTACTCGGTACAGCCCGATGAGCAGTTCTTC. The encoded protein is CASSYSVQPDEQFF.

This chain connects TRBV7-8 to TRBJ2-5, with D perhaps matching TRBD1 or TRBD2 (6 bases each). Deletions cut 4 bases from V and 5 bases from J, with 11 bases between. CDR3 length equals 13 residues. The germline V gene encodes CDR1 SGHVS and CDR2 FQNEAQ. CDR3 in DNA: TGTGCCAGCAGCTCGGGGGCAGAGGAGACCCAGTACTTC. Protein product: CASSSGAEETQYF.